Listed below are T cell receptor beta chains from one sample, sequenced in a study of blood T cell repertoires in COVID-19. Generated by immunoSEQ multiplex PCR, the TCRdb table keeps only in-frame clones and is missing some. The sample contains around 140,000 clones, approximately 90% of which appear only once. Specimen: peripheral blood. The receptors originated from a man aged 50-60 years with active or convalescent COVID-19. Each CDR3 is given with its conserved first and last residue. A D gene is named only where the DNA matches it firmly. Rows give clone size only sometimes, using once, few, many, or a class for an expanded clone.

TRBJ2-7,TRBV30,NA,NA,CAWSVLSGNEQYF,TGTGCCTGGAGTGTACTGTCCGGGAACGAGCAGTACTTC
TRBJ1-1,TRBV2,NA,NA,CASVRNTEAFF,TGTGCCAGCGTGAGGAACACTGAAGCTTTCTTT
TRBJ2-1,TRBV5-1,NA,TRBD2,CASSWGGGLHNEQFF,TGCGCCAGCAGCTGGGGCGGGGGGCTCCACAATGAGCAGTTCTTC
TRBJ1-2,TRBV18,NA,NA,CASSPRTIGSNYGYTF,TGTGCCAGCTCACCAAGGACAATCGGTTCTAACTATGGCTACACCTTC
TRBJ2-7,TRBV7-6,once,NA,CASSLNRAVAYEQYF,TGTGCCAGCAGCTTAAACAGGGCAGTAGCCTACGAGCAGTACTTC
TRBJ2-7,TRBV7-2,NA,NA,CASAPRARRHEQYF,TGTGCCAGCGCACCGAGGGCACGGAGGCACGAGCAGTACTTC
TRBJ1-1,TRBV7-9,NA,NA,CASSPGRKAFF,TGTGCCAGCAGCCCCGGGAGAAAAGCTTTCTTT
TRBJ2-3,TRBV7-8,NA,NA,CASSSHQGDTQYF,TGTGCCAGCAGCTCGCATCAGGGTGATACGCAGTATTTT
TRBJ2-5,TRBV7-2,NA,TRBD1,CASSPGTGRFKETQYF,TGTGCCAGCAGCCCAGGGACAGGGCGGTTTAAAGAGACCCAGTACTTC
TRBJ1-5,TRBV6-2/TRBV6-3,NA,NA,CASSPAGNQPQHF,TGTGCCAGCAGTCCCGCGGGCAATCAGCCCCAGCATTTT
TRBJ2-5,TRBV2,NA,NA,CASSEWGAQETQYF,TGTGCCAGCAGTGAATGGGGAGCCCAAGAGACCCAGTACTTC
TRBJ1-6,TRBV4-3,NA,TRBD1,CASSQGSGTGGDSPLHF,TGCGCCAGCAGCCAAGGATCCGGGACAGGGGGTGATTCACCCCTCCACTTT
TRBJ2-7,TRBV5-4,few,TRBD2,CASSLASGGPNEQYF,TGTGCCAGCAGCTTGGCAAGCGGGGGCCCTAATGAGCAGTACTTC
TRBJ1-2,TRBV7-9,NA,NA,CASSLGSEHYGYTF,TGTGCCAGCAGCTTAGGTAGCGAGCACTATGGCTACACCTTC
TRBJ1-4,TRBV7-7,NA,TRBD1,CASSPGQGGLEKLFF,TGTGCCAGCAGCCCGGGACAGGGGGGATTGGAAAAACTGTTTTTT
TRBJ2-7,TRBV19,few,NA,CASLDGAYEQYF,TGTGCCAGTCTCGACGGGGCCTACGAGCAGTACTTC
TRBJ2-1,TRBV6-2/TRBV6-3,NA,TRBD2,CASSPGTSRYEQFF,TGTGCCAGCAGCCCCGGGACTAGTCGATATGAGCAGTTCTTC
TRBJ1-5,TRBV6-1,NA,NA,CASSEAVGPQHF,TGTGCCAGCAGTGAAGCCGTTGGCCCCCAGCATTTT
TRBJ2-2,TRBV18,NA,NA,CASSPNTNTGELFF,TGTGCCAGCTCACCGAACACGAACACCGGGGAGCTGTTTTTT
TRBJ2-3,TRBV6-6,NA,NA,CASRKQGMSDTQYF,TGTGCCAGCAGAAAACAGGGTATGTCTGATACGCAGTATTTT
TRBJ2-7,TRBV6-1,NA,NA,CASSENSGSAFYEQYF,TGTGCCAGCAGTGAAAATAGCGGTTCGGCGTTCTACGAGCAGTACTTC
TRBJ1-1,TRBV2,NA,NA,CASTPGGPAFF,TGTGCCAGCACCCCCGGGGGGCCGGCTTTCTTT